The clone carrying this T cell receptor (beta chain) has only a few counts. V was pared by 9 bases and J by 6 bases, with 11 bases between. The germline gives CDR1 LNHDA, CDR2 SQIVND (reference sequence). The CDR3 contains 12 residues. These data come from a study of blood T cell repertoires in COVID-19. Authors' methods: Amplification from reference gene primers served as the basis for estimated nucleated cell counts. Clones were sequenced by immunoSEQ multiplex PCR, and TCRdb holds only the in-frame ones, with some missing. V and J calls and clone size are copied from that table; D and trimming were computed from the DNA. The profile covers about 68,000 clones, with roughly 89% appearing a single time and around 8.1% taken by the ten largest.

V is TRBV19 and J is TRBJ2-2; possible D gene TRBD1, 5 bases. This receptor was taken from a man aged 30 to 45 with acute or convalescent COVID-19. The source material was peripheral blood. CDR3 coding DNA: TGTGCCAGCCGTGAAGGGGCCGGGGAGCTGTTTTTT. This sequence encodes CASREGAGELFF. The full variable domain, completed using reference TRBV19 and TRBJ2-2, is DGGITQSPKYLFRKEGQNVTLSCEQNLNHDAMYWYRQDPGQGLRLIYYSQIVNDFQKGDIAEGYSVSREKKESFPLTVTSAQKNPTAFYLCASREGAGELFFGEGSRLTVL.